This T cell receptor (beta chain) appears in the sequencing data of a study of shared clonotypes between healthy human individuals. A word on this clone: Its target is unknown.

The V end lost 6 bases, the J end lost 8 bases, and 20 bases lay between the germline ends. The CDR3 is 15 residues long. CDR1 KGHSH and CDR2 LQKENI come from the germline V gene. General observations from the study: Roughly 5% of naive CD4 clonotypes were shared across a handful of donors.

The run depth of the assay was deep. The protocol was immunoSEQ multiplex PCR, while the TCRdb copy is restricted to in-frame clones and leaves out a portion. The table shows 1.6 million or so clones, with roughly 96% occurring only once. The sequenced sample consisted of naive CD4+ T cells sorted from blood. Described subset: CD45RA+ positively selected. The source of this sequence is a man aged 25 to 45 in good health. This sequence joins TRBV18 and TRBJ2-1, with D possibly called TRBD1 or TRBD2 (5 bases each). CDR3 sequence reads: CASSPSEGSRDEQFF. The CDR3 DNA is TGTGCCAGCTCGCCCTCTGAGGGCTCCAGGGATGAGCAGTTCTTC. The whole variable domain, filled in from reference TRBV18 and TRBJ2-1, reads NAGVMQNPRHLVRRRGQEARLRCSPMKGHSHVYWYRQLPEEGLKFMVYLQKENIIDESGMPKERFSAEFPKEGPSILRIQQVVRGDSAAYFCASSPSEGSRDEQFFGPGTRLTVL.